What follows are 5 T cell receptor beta chains derived from one specimen sequenced in a study of T cell repertoires in cytomegalovirus infection. What these receptors recognize is not known. TCRdb re-called the reads through MiXCR, storing one row per CDR3 protein. Here the sample spans about 830,000 distinct CDR3 sequences, approximately 32% being singletons. The input for sequencing was cultured CD8+ T cells from PBMCs, taken from culture after CMV antigen stimulation. The receptors were gathered from a human donor in good health (CMV status not recorded). Some clones in this sample may be carry-over from other donors' samples.

The table lists this clonotype with a few counts. J is TRBJ1-2 and V is TRBV5-4, with 9 bases that match TRBD1. CDR1 SGHNT and CDR2 YYREEE come from the germline V gene (reference sequence). Losses at the gene ends were 10 bases for V and 14 bases for J; bases not matched to a gene: 15. The CDR3 spans 12 residues. CDR3: CAFYRGQGARTF. The CDR3 region has the DNA TGTGCCTTTTATCGGGGACAGGGAGCGAGGACCTTC.

V gene TRBV27 combines with J gene TRBJ2-7; 10 bases fit TRBD1. The CDR3 covers 16 residues. Looked up from germline, CDR1 is MNHEY and CDR2 is SMNVEV (reference sequence). V was clipped by 8 bases and J by 9 bases; unmatched bases: 19. The CDR3 region is CASAYYLDRGTGRQYF. The CDR3 DNA reads TGTGCCAGCGCGTACTATTTGGACAGGGGGACCGGGCGGCAGTACTTC.

This clonotype appeared many times. The V and J genes are TRBV7-6 and TRBJ1-2, with 10 bases lining up with TRBD1. Germline V gene lookup returns CDR1 SGHVS and CDR2 FNYEAQ. With 5 bases clipped from V and 5 bases from J, the junction kept 8 bases outside the gene matches. The CDR3 is made up of 15 amino acids. For the CDR3, the DNA is TGTGCCAGCAGCAATAGACAGGGGGCTGTTTATGGCTACACCTTC. Residues: CASSNRQGAVYGYTF.

This chain connects TRBV6-6 to TRBJ1-4; tentatively, D is TRBD1 (6 bases). The germline V and J ends were trimmed by 5 bases and 3 bases, with 22 bases remaining between them. Germline V gives CDR1 MNHNY, CDR2 SVGAGI (reference sequence). The CDR3 runs 18 residues. Here the CDR3 reads CASSPYGGLVLANEKLFF. CDR3 sequence (DNA): TGTGCCAGCAGTCCCTACGGGGGGCTCGTGCTGGCTAATGAAAAACTGTTTTTT.

The chain uses TRBV19 and TRBJ2-1, with D maybe TRBD2 (5 bases). With 5 bases removed from V and 3 bases from J, the gap between germline ends came to 8 bases. Germline-derived CDR1 and CDR2 are LNHDA and SQIVND (reference sequence). This CDR3 has 13 residues. The CDR3 DNA is TGTGCCAGTAGTGTCGACTACTACAATGAGCAGTTCTTC. Translation gives CASSVDYYNEQFF.